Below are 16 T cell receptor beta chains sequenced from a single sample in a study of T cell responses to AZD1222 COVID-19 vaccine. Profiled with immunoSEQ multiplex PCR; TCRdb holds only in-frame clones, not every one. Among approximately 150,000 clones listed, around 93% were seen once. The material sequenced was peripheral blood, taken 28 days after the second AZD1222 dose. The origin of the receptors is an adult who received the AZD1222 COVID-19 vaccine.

This CDR3 is CASRVRGARNSPLHF. The CDR3, as DNA: TGCGCCAGCAGGGTTAGGGGGGCGCGAAATTCACCCCTCCACTTT. The chain couples TRBV10-1 to TRBJ1-6, with D possibly being TRBD1 (6 bases). From germline, CDR1 is WNHNN and CDR2 SYGVQD (reference sequence). Trimming took off 6 bases at V and 7 bases at J, with 16 bases between the two ends. CDR3 size: 15 residues.

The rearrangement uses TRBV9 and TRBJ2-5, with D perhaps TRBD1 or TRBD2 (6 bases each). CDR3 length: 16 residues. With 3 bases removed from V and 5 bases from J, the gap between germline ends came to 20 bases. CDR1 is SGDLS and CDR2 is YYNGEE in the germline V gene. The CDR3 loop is CASSGTGGWAGETQYF. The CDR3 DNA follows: TGTGCCAGCAGCGGCACCGGGGGCTGGGCGGGGGAGACCCAGTACTTC.

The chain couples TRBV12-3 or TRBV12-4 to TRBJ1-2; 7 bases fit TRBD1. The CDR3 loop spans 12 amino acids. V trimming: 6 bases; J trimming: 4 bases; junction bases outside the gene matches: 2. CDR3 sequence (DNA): TGTGCCAGCAGGGGACAGCTCTATGGCTACACCTTC. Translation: CASRGQLYGYTF.

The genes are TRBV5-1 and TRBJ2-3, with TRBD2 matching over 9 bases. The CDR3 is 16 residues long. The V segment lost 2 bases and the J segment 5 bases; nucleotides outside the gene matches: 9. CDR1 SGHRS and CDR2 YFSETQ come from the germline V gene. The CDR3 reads CASSFTAGGLIDTQYF. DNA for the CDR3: TGCGCCAGCAGCTTTACGGCGGGGGGGCTCATAGATACGCAGTATTTT.

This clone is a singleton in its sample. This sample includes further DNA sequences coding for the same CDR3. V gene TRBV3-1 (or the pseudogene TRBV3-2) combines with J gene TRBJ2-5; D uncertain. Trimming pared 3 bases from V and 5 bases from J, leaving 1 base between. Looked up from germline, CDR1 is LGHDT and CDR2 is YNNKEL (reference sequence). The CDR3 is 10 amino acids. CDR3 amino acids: CASSQETQYF. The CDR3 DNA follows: TGTGCCAGCAGCCAGGAGACCCAGTACTTC.

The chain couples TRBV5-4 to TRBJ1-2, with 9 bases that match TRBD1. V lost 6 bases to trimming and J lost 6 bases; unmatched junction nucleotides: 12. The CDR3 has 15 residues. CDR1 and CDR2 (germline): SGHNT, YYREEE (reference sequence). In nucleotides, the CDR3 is TGTGCCAGCAACATCCGGGACAGGGTTAGCCATGGCTACACCTTC. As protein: CASNIRDRVSHGYTF.

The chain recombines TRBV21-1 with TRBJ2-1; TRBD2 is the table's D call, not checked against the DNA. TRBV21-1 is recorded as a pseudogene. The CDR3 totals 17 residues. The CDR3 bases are TGTGCCAGCAGCAGCTCCCATCTATCGAGCTCCTACAATGAGCAGTTCTTC. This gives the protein CASSSSHLSSSYNEQFF.

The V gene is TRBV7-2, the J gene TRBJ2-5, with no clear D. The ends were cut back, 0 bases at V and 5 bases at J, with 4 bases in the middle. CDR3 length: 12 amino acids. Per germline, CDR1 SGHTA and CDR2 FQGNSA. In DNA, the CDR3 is TGTGCCAGCAGCTTAGCGGAGGAGACCCAGTACTTC. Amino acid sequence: CASSLAEETQYF.

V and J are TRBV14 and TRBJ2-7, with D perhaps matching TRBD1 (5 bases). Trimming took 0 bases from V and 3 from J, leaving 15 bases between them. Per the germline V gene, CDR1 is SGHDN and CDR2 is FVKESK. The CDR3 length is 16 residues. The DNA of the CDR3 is TGTGCCAGCAGCCAAGATCCAGGGAACTTAGGCTACGAGCAGTACTTC. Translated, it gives CASSQDPGNLGYEQYF.

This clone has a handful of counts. The CDR3 is CASSYSGFATQYF. As DNA, the CDR3 is TGTGCCAGCAGCTACAGTGGGTTCGCTACGCAGTATTTT. The chain links TRBV7-9 to TRBJ2-3; D unresolved. The CDR3 extends over 13 amino acids. Trimming cost V 4 bases and J 8 bases, with 13 bases left between them. Germline V gene lookup returns CDR1 SEHNR and CDR2 FQNEAQ (reference sequence).

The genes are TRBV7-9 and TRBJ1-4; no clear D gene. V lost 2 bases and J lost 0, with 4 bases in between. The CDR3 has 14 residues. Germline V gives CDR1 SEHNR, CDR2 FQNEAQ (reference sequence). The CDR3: CASSLIATNEKLFF. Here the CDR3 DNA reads TGTGCCAGCAGCTTAATTGCAACTAATGAAAAACTGTTTTTT.

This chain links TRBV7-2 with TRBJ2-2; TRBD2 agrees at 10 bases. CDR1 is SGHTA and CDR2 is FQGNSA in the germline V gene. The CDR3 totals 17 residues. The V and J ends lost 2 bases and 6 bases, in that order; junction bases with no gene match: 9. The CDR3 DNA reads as TGTGCCAGCAGCTTAAGGCTGGGGACTAGCGTAGCCGGGGAGCTGTTTTTT. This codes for CASSLRLGTSVAGELFF.

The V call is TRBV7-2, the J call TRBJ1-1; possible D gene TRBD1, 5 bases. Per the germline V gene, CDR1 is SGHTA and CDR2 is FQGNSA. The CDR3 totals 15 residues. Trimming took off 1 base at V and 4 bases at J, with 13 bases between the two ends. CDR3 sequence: CASSLVMGLGTEAFF. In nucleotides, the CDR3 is TGTGCCAGCAGCTTAGTGATGGGGCTGGGCACTGAAGCTTTCTTT. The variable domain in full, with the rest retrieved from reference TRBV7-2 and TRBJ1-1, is GAGVSQSPSNKVTEKGKDVELRCDPISGHTALYWYRQSLGQGLEFLIYFQGNSAPDKSGLPSDRFSAERTGGSVSTLTIQRTQQEDSAVYLCASSLVMGLGTEAFFGQGTRLTVV.

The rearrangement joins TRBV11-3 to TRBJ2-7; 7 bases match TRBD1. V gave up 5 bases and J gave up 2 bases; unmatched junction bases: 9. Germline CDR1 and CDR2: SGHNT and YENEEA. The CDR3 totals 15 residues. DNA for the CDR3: TGTGCCAGCAGCCCACACGGACAGGCTACCTACGAGCAGTACTTC. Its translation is CASSPHGQATYEQYF.

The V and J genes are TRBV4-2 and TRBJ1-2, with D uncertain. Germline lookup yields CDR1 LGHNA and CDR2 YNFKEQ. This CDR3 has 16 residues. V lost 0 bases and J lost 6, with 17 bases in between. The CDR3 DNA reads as TGTGCCAGCAGCCAAGATTGGCGCCAGTCACGAAATGGCTACACCTTC. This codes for CASSQDWRQSRNGYTF.

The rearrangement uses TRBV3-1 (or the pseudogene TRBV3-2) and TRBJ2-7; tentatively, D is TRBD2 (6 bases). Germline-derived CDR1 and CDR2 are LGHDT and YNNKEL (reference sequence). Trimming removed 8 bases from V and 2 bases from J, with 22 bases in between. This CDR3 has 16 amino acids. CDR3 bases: TGTGCCAGCGGGGGTTTAAGCCTAGCGAGAACCTACGAGCAGTACTTC. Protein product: CASGGLSLARTYEQYF.